This record looks at one T cell receptor beta chain sequence and its context. This record belongs to a study of blood T cell repertoires in COVID-19. Whole-study context: Sites in the United States, Italy and Spain provided acute and convalescent COVID-19 samples. T cells, B-cell-depleted T cells, or PBMCs provided the cDNA or gDNA that served as material.

The germline gives CDR1 GTSNPN, CDR2 SVGIG (reference sequence). V was trimmed by 2 bases and J by 4 bases, leaving 8 bases between them. This CDR3 contains 13 residues. Clones were sequenced by immunoSEQ multiplex PCR, and TCRdb holds only the in-frame ones, with some missing. The table records about 160,000 clones, approximately 90% of them present only once. The sequenced sample consisted of peripheral blood. The sequence came from a woman between 55 and 75 years old who had recovered from COVID-19. This chain joins TRBV30 and TRBJ1-4; no reliable D call. CDR3 nucleotide sequence: TGTGCCTGGAGTCGGAGCCTTAATGAAAAACTGTTTTTT. It codes for CAWSRSLNEKLFF.